This T cell receptor (beta chain) was captured in a study of blood T cell repertoires in COVID-19. V gave up 3 bases and J gave up 4 bases; unmatched junction bases: 10. Germline CDR1 and CDR2: SEHNR and FQNEAQ (reference sequence). The CDR3 covers 18 residues. Participants were aged about 18 to 89 years from about two dozen US areas. Recovery meant two consecutive negative NP/OP PCR tests, professional clearance, or resolved symptoms. Source study methods: Amplification of reference gene primers provided the estimated nucleated cell counts. Produced via immunoSEQ multiplex PCR; TCRdb's table is partial and in-frame only. That table is the source of V, J and clone size, and D and trimming were worked out from the DNA. The sample shows around 240,000 clones, over 75% of them seen only once.

This receptor was taken from a woman aged 45-59 years who had recovered from COVID-19. The chain combines TRBV7-9 with TRBJ2-3; 13 nucleotides line up with TRBD2. The sample was PBMCs or T cells enriched from blood (not recorded which). Written as DNA, the CDR3 is TGTGCCAGCAGCTTCCACGGCGGACTAGCGGGAGCCCCAGATACGCAGTATTTT. Its translation is CASSFHGGLAGAPDTQYF.